The present TCR beta chain was sequenced within a study of post-analysis software for immune sequencing data. Concerning this clonotype itself: Antigen specificity is unknown.

Study-wide results and limits: Patients carried 4 or 5 TRBV segments more frequently than controls did, and TRBV5-6, TRBV5-1 and TRBV20-1 were among them. Strong same-batch co-clustering of samples appeared with F measure clustering. Multiple sclerosis was associated with a significant reduction in normalized Chao1 diversity relative to controls.

There are 13 residues in the CDR3. Germline V gene sequence: CDR1 SGHRS, CDR2 YFSETQ. V shed 0 bases and J shed 4 bases, with 6 bases lying between them. Included in the TCR beta cDNA libraries were unique molecular identifiers. A population of 1 to 10 million T cells gave rise to roughly 500,000 cDNA molecules. TCRdb reprocessed the PCR reads via MiXCR and lists one record per CDR3 protein. Of roughly 800,000 distinct CDR3 sequences listed, about 32% are singletons. The TCR sequence derives from a girl between 5 and 17 years old with multiple sclerosis. Sequenced sample: blood. The V and J genes are TRBV5-1 and TRBJ2-3; D unresolved. The CDR3: CASSLETPDTQYF. The CDR3 DNA reads as TGCGCCAGCAGCTTGGAGACCCCAGATACGCAGTATTTT.